A selection of T cell receptor beta chains follows, all from one sample in a study of post-analysis software for immune sequencing data. A single record per CDR3 protein comes from TCRdb applying MiXCR to the PCR reads. The sample lists about 150,000 distinct CDR3 sequences, about 30% occurring once. Specimen: blood. These receptors were taken from a girl under 18 with multiple sclerosis. Each CDR3 is given with its conserved first and last residue. A D gene is named only where the DNA matches it firmly. Only part of the rows carry a size: once, few, many, or a class if the clone is expanded.

J gene: TRBJ1-2
V gene: TRBV29-1
clone size: NA
D gene: NA
CDR3 protein: CSVSRRYGYTF
CDR3 DNA: TGCAGCGTAAGTCGGAGGTATGGCTACACCTTC

J gene: TRBJ2-7
V gene: TRBV29-1
clone size: NA
D gene: TRBD2
CDR3 protein: CSVEGGKGSYEQYF
CDR3 DNA: TGCAGCGTTGAGGGGGGGAAAGGTTCCTACGAGCAGTACTTC

J gene: TRBJ2-7
V gene: TRBV4-1
clone size: many
D gene: TRBD1
CDR3 protein: CASSQETGALSYEQYF
CDR3 DNA: TGCGCCAGCAGCCAAGAGACAGGGGCCCTCTCCTACGAGCAGTACTTC

J gene: TRBJ2-5
V gene: TRBV7-2
clone size: many
D gene: NA
CDR3 protein: CASQFNRAGETQYF
CDR3 DNA: TGTGCCAGCCAATTTAATAGGGCGGGAGAGACCCAGTACTTC

J gene: TRBJ1-2
V gene: TRBV6-6
clone size: few
D gene: TRBD1
CDR3 protein: CAGSYSAGGNGYTF
CDR3 DNA: TGTGCCGGCAGTTACTCGGCAGGGGGGAATGGCTACACCTTC

J gene: TRBJ2-1
V gene: TRBV7-2
clone size: NA
D gene: TRBD2
CDR3 protein: CASSLSSGGPNEQFF
CDR3 DNA: TGTGCCAGCAGCTTATCATCGGGAGGGCCCAATGAGCAGTTCTTC

J gene: TRBJ2-7
V gene: TRBV5-1
clone size: NA
D gene: NA
CDR3 protein: CASSTGRGTYEQYF
CDR3 DNA: TGCGCCAGCAGCACCGGACGCGGAACCTACGAGCAGTACTTC

J gene: TRBJ2-7
V gene: TRBV29-1
clone size: once
D gene: TRBD2
CDR3 protein: CSVEEGAGGPEQYF
CDR3 DNA: TGCAGCGTTGAAGAGGGAGCGGGAGGCCCCGAGCAGTACTTC

J gene: TRBJ1-5
V gene: TRBV28
clone size: few
D gene: NA
CDR3 protein: CASRKQGMGNQPQHF
CDR3 DNA: TGTGCCAGCAGAAAACAGGGAATGGGCAATCAGCCCCAGCATTTT

J gene: TRBJ2-1
V gene: TRBV20-1
clone size: many
D gene: NA
CDR3 protein: CSASSGIEQFF
CDR3 DNA: TGCAGTGCTAGTTCGGGAATTGAGCAGTTCTTC

J gene: TRBJ2-5
V gene: TRBV7-6
clone size: many
D gene: NA
CDR3 protein: CASSLIDGGQETQYF
CDR3 DNA: TGTGCCAGCAGCTTAATCGATGGAGGGCAGGAGACCCAGTACTTC

J gene: TRBJ2-5
V gene: TRBV20-1
clone size: many
D gene: TRBD2
CDR3 protein: CSARLAGGKETQYF
CDR3 DNA: TGCAGTGCTAGATTAGCGGGAGGGAAAGAGACCCAGTACTTC

J gene: TRBJ2-7
V gene: TRBV27
clone size: few
D gene: TRBD1
CDR3 protein: CASSLGGTGLYF
CDR3 DNA: TGTGCCAGCAGCCTTGGGGGGACAGGGTTGTACTTC

J gene: TRBJ2-7
V gene: TRBV9
clone size: NA
D gene: NA
CDR3 protein: CANSVGPGEHEQYF
CDR3 DNA: TGTGCCAACAGCGTAGGACCAGGGGAACACGAGCAGTACTTC

J gene: TRBJ2-5
V gene: TRBV4-1
clone size: many
D gene: NA
CDR3 protein: CASSPGFGETQYF
CDR3 DNA: TGCGCCAGCAGCCCAGGGTTTGGAGAGACCCAGTACTTC

J gene: TRBJ2-1
V gene: TRBV2
clone size: many
D gene: NA
CDR3 protein: CASSGSYDNEQFF
CDR3 DNA: TGTGCCAGCAGTGGGAGTTACGACAATGAGCAGTTCTTC

J gene: TRBJ2-3
V gene: TRBV12-3/TRBV12-4
clone size: many
D gene: NA
CDR3 protein: CASSLNRALTDTQYF
CDR3 DNA: TGTGCCAGCAGTTTAAACAGGGCCCTAACAGATACGCAGTATTTT

J gene: TRBJ2-7
V gene: TRBV5-4
clone size: few
D gene: NA
CDR3 protein: CASSDQGGPYEQYF
CDR3 DNA: TGTGCCAGCAGCGACCAGGGGGGACCCTACGAGCAGTACTTC

J gene: TRBJ2-7
V gene: TRBV6-5
clone size: many
D gene: NA
CDR3 protein: CASSRWIRESSYEQYF
CDR3 DNA: TGTGCCAGCAGTAGGTGGATCCGGGAGAGTAGCTACGAGCAGTACTTC

J gene: TRBJ2-7
V gene: TRBV10-1
clone size: many
D gene: NA
CDR3 protein: CASSEHGPPREQYF
CDR3 DNA: TGCGCCAGCAGTGAACACGGACCCCCGCGGGAGCAGTACTTC

J gene: TRBJ1-1
V gene: TRBV2
clone size: NA
D gene: NA
CDR3 protein: CASSAKSGPLGVMNTEAFF
CDR3 DNA: TGTGCCAGCAGTGCCAAAAGCGGGCCCCTTGGGGTAATGAACACTGAAGCTTTCTTT

J gene: TRBJ1-1
V gene: TRBV5-1
clone size: few
D gene: NA
CDR3 protein: CASRYRENTEAFF
CDR3 DNA: TGCGCCAGCAGGTATCGGGAGAACACTGAAGCTTTCTTT

J gene: TRBJ1-1
V gene: TRBV6-5
clone size: few
D gene: NA
CDR3 protein: CASSYGGTNTEAFF
CDR3 DNA: TGTGCCAGCAGTTACGGGGGCACGAACACTGAAGCTTTCTTT

J gene: TRBJ2-3
V gene: TRBV9
clone size: many
D gene: TRBD2
CDR3 protein: CASSVAGYRLAGGPHTATQYF
CDR3 DNA: TGTGCCAGCAGCGTAGCGGGTTACCGACTAGCGGGAGGTCCCCACACAGCTACGCAGTATTTT

J gene: TRBJ2-1
V gene: TRBV28
clone size: NA
D gene: NA
CDR3 protein: CASSLNGHSYNEQFF
CDR3 DNA: TGTGCCAGCAGTTTAAACGGTCACTCCTACAATGAGCAGTTCTTC

J gene: TRBJ2-5
V gene: TRBV5-1
clone size: few
D gene: TRBD2
CDR3 protein: CASSDTLAGQETQYF
CDR3 DNA: TGCGCCAGCTCCGACACACTAGCGGGACAGGAGACCCAGTACTTC

J gene: TRBJ1-1
V gene: TRBV27
clone size: few
D gene: TRBD1
CDR3 protein: CASSLAVWDRNTEAFF
CDR3 DNA: TGTGCCAGCAGTCTAGCCGTTTGGGACAGGAACACTGAAGCTTTCTTT

J gene: TRBJ2-7
V gene: TRBV12-3/TRBV12-4
clone size: NA
D gene: TRBD2
CDR3 protein: CASTTGGGRTYNEQYF
CDR3 DNA: TGTGCCAGCACCACTGGGGGGGGACGGACCTACAATGAGCAGTACTTC

J gene: TRBJ2-1
V gene: TRBV30
clone size: NA
D gene: TRBD2
CDR3 protein: CAWSPGLAGGEQFF
CDR3 DNA: TGTGCCTGGAGTCCAGGACTAGCGGGAGGTGAGCAGTTCTTC

J gene: TRBJ2-5
V gene: TRBV28
clone size: many
D gene: NA
CDR3 protein: CASSYPRLQETQYF
CDR3 DNA: TGTGCCAGCAGTTACCCCAGGTTACAAGAGACCCAGTACTTC

J gene: TRBJ2-3
V gene: TRBV10-3
clone size: many
D gene: TRBD1
CDR3 protein: CAISEEDRRTDTQYF
CDR3 DNA: TGTGCCATCAGTGAAGAGGACAGGCGAACAGATACGCAGTATTTT

J gene: TRBJ2-1
V gene: TRBV20-1
clone size: few
D gene: TRBD2
CDR3 protein: CSAPPSGSYNEQFF
CDR3 DNA: TGCAGTGCTCCCCCTAGCGGCTCCTACAATGAGCAGTTCTTC

J gene: TRBJ2-2
V gene: TRBV2
clone size: NA
D gene: NA
CDR3 protein: CASNTKRGQGSTGELFF
CDR3 DNA: TGTGCCAGCAACACAAAACGGGGTCAGGGGAGCACCGGGGAGCTGTTTTTT

J gene: TRBJ1-4
V gene: TRBV29-1
clone size: once
D gene: NA
CDR3 protein: CSVVGVSGVNEKLFF
CDR3 DNA: TGCAGCGTTGTAGGGGTGTCGGGGGTGAATGAAAAACTGTTTTTT

J gene: TRBJ2-5
V gene: TRBV20-1
clone size: few
D gene: TRBD1
CDR3 protein: CSARRIQGAGETQYF
CDR3 DNA: TGCAGTGCTAGACGGATACAGGGGGCCGGAGAGACCCAGTACTTC

J gene: TRBJ2-3
V gene: TRBV7-3
clone size: many
D gene: TRBD2
CDR3 protein: CASSLAGADTQYF
CDR3 DNA: TGTGCCAGCAGCTTGGCGGGAGCGGATACGCAGTATTTT

J gene: TRBJ1-5
V gene: TRBV12-3/TRBV12-4
clone size: NA
D gene: NA
CDR3 protein: CASSLATHQPQHF
CDR3 DNA: TGTGCCAGCAGTTTAGCCACCCATCAGCCCCAGCATTTT

J gene: TRBJ2-2
V gene: TRBV15
clone size: few
D gene: NA
CDR3 protein: CATSRAPPRVGTGELFF
CDR3 DNA: TGTGCCACCAGCAGAGCCCCCCCTAGGGTGGGCACCGGGGAGCTGTTTTTT

J gene: TRBJ2-7
V gene: TRBV9
clone size: NA
D gene: NA
CDR3 protein: CASSVGTLGGEQYF
CDR3 DNA: TGTGCCAGCAGCGTAGGGACCCTAGGAGGCGAGCAGTACTTC

J gene: TRBJ2-7
V gene: TRBV10-2
clone size: few
D gene: TRBD2
CDR3 protein: CASRTGTTTYEQYF
CDR3 DNA: TGCGCCAGCAGAACCGGGACTACGACCTACGAGCAGTACTTC

J gene: TRBJ1-2
V gene: TRBV7-9
clone size: many
D gene: TRBD1
CDR3 protein: CASSLSDFQGDYGYTF
CDR3 DNA: TGTGCCAGCAGCTTATCCGACTTCCAGGGGGACTATGGCTACACCTTC

J gene: TRBJ2-1
V gene: TRBV24-1
clone size: NA
D gene: NA
CDR3 protein: CATSALSNEQFF
CDR3 DNA: TGTGCCACCAGTGCCCTTTCGAATGAGCAGTTCTTC

J gene: TRBJ2-7
V gene: TRBV6-5
clone size: NA
D gene: NA
CDR3 protein: CASRNLDEQYF
CDR3 DNA: TGTGCCAGCAGAAACTTGGACGAGCAGTACTTC

J gene: TRBJ2-7
V gene: TRBV6-6
clone size: few
D gene: NA
CDR3 protein: CASSYSMEGWEQYF
CDR3 DNA: TGTGCCAGCAGTTACTCGATGGAGGGCTGGGAGCAGTACTTC

J gene: TRBJ2-5
V gene: TRBV20-1
clone size: many
D gene: NA
CDR3 protein: CSARDLEGRETQYF
CDR3 DNA: TGCAGTGCTAGAGATCTTGAGGGGAGAGAGACCCAGTACTTC

J gene: TRBJ2-5
V gene: TRBV5-1
clone size: many
D gene: NA
CDR3 protein: CASSSAGGQVGTQYF
CDR3 DNA: TGCGCCAGCAGCTCAGCCGGGGGGCAGGTGGGGACCCAGTACTTC

J gene: TRBJ2-1
V gene: TRBV29-1
clone size: many
D gene: TRBD2
CDR3 protein: CSVALRLAVLYNEQFF
CDR3 DNA: TGCAGCGTTGCCCTTCGACTAGCGGTACTCTACAATGAGCAGTTCTTC

J gene: TRBJ2-7
V gene: TRBV28
clone size: many
D gene: NA
CDR3 protein: CASSLPANSYEQYF
CDR3 DNA: TGTGCCAGCAGTTTGCCAGCTAACTCCTACGAGCAGTACTTC

J gene: TRBJ2-1
V gene: TRBV10-3
clone size: NA
D gene: TRBD1
CDR3 protein: CAISDSGTGANEQFF
CDR3 DNA: TGTGCCATCAGTGATTCCGGGACAGGGGCCAATGAGCAGTTCTTC

J gene: TRBJ2-7
V gene: TRBV7-2
clone size: NA
D gene: TRBD1
CDR3 protein: CASRLTGTGGQTYEQYF
CDR3 DNA: TGTGCCAGCAGGTTGACCGGGACAGGGGGCCAGACCTACGAGCAGTACTTC

J gene: TRBJ2-1
V gene: TRBV20-1
clone size: many
D gene: NA
CDR3 protein: CSARGGPRNEQFF
CDR3 DNA: TGCAGTGCTAGAGGGGGACCCCGCAATGAGCAGTTCTTC